This T cell receptor (beta chain) emerged from a study of blood T cell repertoires in COVID-19. Trimming cost V 2 bases and J 7 bases, with 9 bases left between them. Per the germline V gene, CDR1 is ENHRY and CDR2 is SYGVKD. This CDR3 comprises 14 residues. Per the study methods: Cell counts per sample came from amplifying reference gene primers. Method: immunoSEQ multiplex PCR; TCRdb's copy keeps in-frame clones and lacks some. Clonal size and the V and J genes are those of that table, whereas D and trimming came from the DNA. Here the sample spans around 250,000 clones, about four fifths being singletons.

The sequence came from a woman aged 18-35 years with acute or convalescent COVID-19. The chain recombines TRBV10-3 with TRBJ1-6; D not resolved. The source material was peripheral blood. CDR3 residues: CAISEEARNSPLHF. CDR3 DNA: TGTGCCATCAGTGAGGAGGCCCGGAATTCACCCCTCCACTTT.